The entry below describes one T cell receptor beta chain. This record comes from a study of blood T cell repertoires in COVID-19. The CDR3 covers 15 residues. CDR1 and CDR2 (germline): MGHRA, YSYEKL. Trimming took 4 bases from V and 2 from J; bases not matched to a gene: 1. The table came from immunoSEQ multiplex PCR; TCRdb's copy has only in-frame clones and leaves some out. Of about 50,000 clones listed, around 85% are singletons. The rearrangement uses TRBV4-1 and TRBJ2-7; 14 bases are shared with TRBD2. Sequenced: peripheral blood. The sequence was obtained from a man aged 60 to 69 with acute or convalescent COVID-19. CDR3 amino acids: CASSRTSGRTYEQYF. The CDR3 region has the DNA TGCGCCAGCAGCCGGACTAGCGGGAGGACCTACGAGCAGTACTTC.